The 16 T cell receptor beta chains below all came from one sample that was sequenced in a study of blood T cells in healthy people across ages (dated by TCRdb to between 2014 and 2017). Libraries were prepared through 5' RACE. This sample was sequenced with an Illumina HiSeq 2500. A second about 7 to 12 cycle PCR used a sample-barcoded 5' primer and a J-beta primer mix. TCRdb passed the public sequencing reads through fastp at Q25 and MiXCR, retaining productive beta sequences. CDR3 protein duplicates are merged, each entry listing the most common genes and DNA. In all, the sample holds 1.4 million to 1.5 million distinct CDR3 sequences, and about 43% of those were seen once. Together, the top ten hold 7% to 9% of the sample. Material for sequencing was blood. The receptors come from a woman younger than 35 in good health.

The J gene is TRBJ1-3, the V gene TRBV4-2; no reliable D call. The CDR3 sequence is 14 residues long. The V gene lost 0 bases and the J gene lost 7 bases, with 10 bases spanning the gap. CDR1 and CDR2 from the germline V gene are LGHNA and YNFKEQ. In DNA form, the CDR3 reads TGTGCCAGCAGCCAAGATCGGGGAGGGAACACCATATATTTT. Translation: CASSQDRGGNTIYF.

This clonotype has at least ten counts. This sequence joins TRBV29-1 and TRBJ2-5; D is perhaps TRBD2 (5 bases). In germline, CDR1 is SQVTM, CDR2 ANQGSEA. The CDR3 runs to 12 residues. V shed 3 bases and J shed 3 bases, with 8 bases lying between them. CDR3 region: CSVEISEETQYF. CDR3 nucleotides: TGCAGCGTTGAGATTAGCGAAGAGACCCAGTACTTC. Full variable domain (missing parts from reference TRBV29-1 and TRBJ2-5): SAVISQKPSRDICQRGTSLTIQCQVDSQVTMMFWYRQQPGQSLTLIATANQGSEATYESGFVIDKFPISRPNLTFSTLTVSNMSPEDSSIYLCSVEISEETQYFGPGTRLLVL.

About this clonotype: A much larger clone sits a single nucleotide away, making a read error possible. The rearrangement uses TRBV7-3 and TRBJ2-1, with D uncertain. In germline, CDR1 is SGHTA, CDR2 FQGTGA. Trimming left V 1 base short and J 3 bases short, with 7 bases between. This CDR3 has 14 amino acids. The DNA for the CDR3 is TGTGCCAGCAGCTTAAGCCGGTACTACAATGAGCAGTTCTTC. This gives the protein CASSLSRYYNEQFF. The whole variable domain, remainder taken from reference TRBV7-3 and TRBJ2-1, is GAGVSQTPSNKVTEKGKYVELRCDPISGHTALYWYRQSLGQGPEFLIYFQGTGAADDSGLPNDRFFAVRPEGSVSTLKIQRTERGDSAVYLCASSLSRYYNEQFFGPGTRLTVL.

The chain has TRBV30 and TRBJ2-2; no firm D call. The CDR3 covers 11 residues. Germline V CDR1 and CDR2: GTSNPN, SVGIG (reference sequence). The V end lost 1 base, the J end lost 7 bases, and 4 bases lay between the germline ends. The CDR3, as DNA: TGTGCCTGGAGTGCACTCGGGGAGCTGTTTTTT. As protein: CAWSALGELFF.

This chain uses TRBV27 with TRBJ2-1; D could derive from TRBD1 or TRBD2 (5 bases each). CDR1 is MNHEY and CDR2 is SMNVEV in the germline V gene (reference sequence). CDR3 length: 14 amino acids. Trimming cost V 6 bases and J 8 bases, with 17 bases left between them. CDR3 sequence: CASSPRWGWHEQFF. The CDR3 DNA reads TGTGCCAGCAGCCCCAGGTGGGGGTGGCATGAGCAGTTCTTC.

This chain uses TRBV2 with TRBJ1-1, with no clear D. Germline-derived CDR1 and CDR2 are SNHLY and FYNNEI. Between the trimmed V and J ends, which lost 11 bases and 0 bases, there was a span of 16 bases. The CDR3 is made up of 14 amino acids. The CDR3 DNA sequence: TGTGCCCAAACCGGGCAGTTCATGAACACTGAAGCTTTCTTT. Its protein product is CAQTGQFMNTEAFF.

CDR3 DNA sequence: TGTGCCAGCGGCAGGGTGAACACTGAAGCTTTCTTT. It translates to CASGRVNTEAFF. The chain couples TRBV4-2 to TRBJ1-1, with D possibly TRBD1 on 5 matching bases. The CDR3 has 12 amino acids. V lost 8 bases to trimming and J lost 0 bases, with 7 bases between them. Germline lookup yields CDR1 LGHNA and CDR2 YNFKEQ.

V gene TRBV6-2 or TRBV6-3 combines with J gene TRBJ2-4; D is unresolved. The end of the DNA is better explained by TRBJ2-7, so the J call may be wrong. Germline CDR1 MNHEY, CDR2 SVGEGT. This CDR3 has 14 amino acids. The CDR3 loop is CASSYTGPTNEQYF. The CDR3 nucleotides read TGTGCCAGCAGTTACACGGGCCCAACCAACGAGCAGTACTTC.

The rearrangement joins TRBV12-3 or TRBV12-4 to TRBJ1-2; 7 nucleotides align to TRBD1. The CDR3 length is 11 residues. V was pared by 5 bases and J by 12 bases, with 6 bases of the junction left unmatched. The CDR3: CASSSTGDHTF. In DNA form, the CDR3 reads TGTGCCAGCAGTAGTACAGGGGACCACACCTTC.

In this sample, this clonotype turned up a few times. This rearrangement joins TRBV28 to TRBJ2-3; 13 bases are shared with TRBD2. Germline CDR1 and CDR2: MDHEN and SYDVKM. V gave up 5 bases and J gave up 4 bases; unmatched junction bases: 3. The CDR3 is made up of 15 amino acids. The CDR3 sequence is CASSQLAGGSDTQYF. The CDR3 coding sequence is TGTGCCAGCAGTCAACTAGCGGGGGGGTCAGATACGCAGTATTTT.

This chain connects TRBV20-1 to TRBJ2-1, with a possible D match to TRBD2 (6 bases). The CDR3 spans 11 residues. CDR1 and CDR2 from the germline V gene are DFQATT and SNEGSKA (reference sequence). Deletions cut 8 bases from V and 5 bases from J, with 10 bases between. The CDR3 nucleotides are TGCAGTTGGGGACTCGACAATGAGCAGTTCTTC. Encoded protein: CSWGLDNEQFF.

This clonotype was seen a handful of times. The chain combines TRBV21-1 with TRBJ2-5; TRBD1, as called in the table, went unchecked against the DNA. With the DNA end fitting TRBJ2-7 better, the J assignment may be wrong. TRBV21-1 is a documented pseudogene. The CDR3 contains 16 residues. CDR3 region: CASSKVVWTGLHEQYF. CDR3 sequence (DNA): TGTGCCAGCAGCAAAGTGGTCTGGACAGGGCTACACGAGCAGTACTTC.

The chain uses TRBV6-5 and TRBJ2-7, with D unresolved. The V and J ends lost 2 bases and 2 bases respectively, with 10 bases between them. The CDR3 is 14 residues long. Germline V gene lookup returns CDR1 MNHEY and CDR2 SVGAGI. Here the CDR3 reads CASSYDVKTYEQYF. CDR3 nucleotides: TGTGCCAGCAGTTACGACGTCAAAACCTACGAGCAGTACTTC.

This clonotype has a single count. The chain carries TRBV3-1 and TRBJ1-3; possibly TRBD1 for D (6 bases). CDR1 and CDR2 (germline): LGHDT, YNNKEL (reference sequence). The V end lost 4 bases, the J end lost 0 bases, and 13 bases lay between the germline ends. The CDR3 length is 16 residues. CDR3 sequence (DNA): TGTGCCAGCAGCCTACAGGGAGAATCCTCTGGAAACACCATATATTTT. Protein product: CASSLQGESSGNTIYF.

The table lists this clonotype with a few counts. V is TRBV29-1 and J is TRBJ1-5; possibly TRBD1 for D (6 bases). The length of the CDR3 is 13 residues. The germline V and J ends were trimmed by 7 bases and 5 bases, with 15 bases remaining between them. CDR1 and CDR2 (germline): SQVTM, ANQGSEA. This CDR3 is CSARGDTDQPQHF. The CDR3 nucleotides are TGCAGCGCCAGAGGGGACACAGATCAGCCCCAGCATTTT.

V is TRBV18 and J is TRBJ2-3, with a tentative D call TRBD2 (5 bases). With 1 base removed from V and 5 bases from J, the gap between germline ends came to 10 bases. There are 14 residues in the CDR3. CDR1 is KGHSH, CDR2 LQKENI, per germline. CDR3 in amino acids: CASSPLRGGDTQYF. In nucleotides, the CDR3 is TGTGCCAGCTCACCACTTCGTGGAGGAGATACGCAGTATTTT.